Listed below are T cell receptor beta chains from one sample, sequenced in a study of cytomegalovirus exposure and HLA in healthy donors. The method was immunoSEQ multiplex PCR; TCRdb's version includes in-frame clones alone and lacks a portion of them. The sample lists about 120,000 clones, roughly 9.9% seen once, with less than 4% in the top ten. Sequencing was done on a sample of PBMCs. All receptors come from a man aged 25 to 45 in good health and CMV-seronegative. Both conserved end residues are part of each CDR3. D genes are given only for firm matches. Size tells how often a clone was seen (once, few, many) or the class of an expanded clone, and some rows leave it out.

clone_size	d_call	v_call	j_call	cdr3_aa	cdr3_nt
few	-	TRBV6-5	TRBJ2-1	CASSYSTGETYDEQFF	TGTGCCAGCAGTTACTCAACAGGCGAGACCTACGATGAGCAGTTCTTC
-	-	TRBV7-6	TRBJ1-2	CASSLEQNYGYTF	TGTGCCAGCAGCTTAGAACAGAACTATGGCTACACCTTC
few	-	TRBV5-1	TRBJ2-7	CASSGSRSSYEQYF	TGCGCCAGCAGCGGGAGTCGCAGCTCCTACGAGCAGTACTTC
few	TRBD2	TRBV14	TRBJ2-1	CASSRTLGLAGGDEQFF	TGTGCCAGCAGCCGAACACTAGGACTAGCGGGAGGGGATGAGCAGTTCTTC
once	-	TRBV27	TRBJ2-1	CASSLGPGALGRWEQFF	TGTGCCAGCAGTTTAGGCCCAGGGGCCCTAGGGCGTTGGGAGCAGTTCTTC
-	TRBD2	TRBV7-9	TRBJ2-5	CASGTGTSGGWQETQYF	TGTGCCAGCGGAACCGGGACTAGCGGGGGCTGGCAAGAGACCCAGTACTTC
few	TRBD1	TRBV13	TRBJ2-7	CASSLSTGGGYEQYF	TGTGCCAGCAGCTTGAGTACAGGGGGCGGATACGAGCAGTACTTC
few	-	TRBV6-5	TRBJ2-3	CASSYQGDTQYF	TGTGCCAGCAGTTATCAGGGAGATACGCAGTATTTT
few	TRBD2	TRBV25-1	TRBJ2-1	CASSDSSGRSYNEQFF	TGTGCCAGCAGTGATTCGAGCGGGAGATCCTACAATGAGCAGTTCTTC
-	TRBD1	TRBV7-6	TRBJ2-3	CASSLGTGLADTQYF	TGTGCCAGCAGCTTAGGGACAGGACTGGCAGATACGCAGTATTTT
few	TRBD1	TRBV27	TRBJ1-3	CASRSTGSGNTIYF	TGTGCCAGCAGGTCGACAGGGTCTGGAAACACCATATATTTT
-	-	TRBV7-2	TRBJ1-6	CASSSVGENSPLHF	TGTGCCAGCAGCTCAGTCGGGGAAAATTCACCCCTCCACTTT
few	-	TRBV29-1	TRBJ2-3	CSVGPGGAASTDTQYF	TGCAGCGTTGGACCCGGGGGTGCAGCTAGCACAGATACGCAGTATTTT
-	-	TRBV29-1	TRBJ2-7	CSALERGGTLNEQYF	TGCAGCGCCCTAGAGAGGGGGGGTACCCTAAACGAGCAGTACTTC
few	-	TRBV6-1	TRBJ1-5	CASSESQGDNQPQHF	TGTGCCAGCAGTGAAAGCCAGGGCGACAATCAGCCCCAGCATTTT
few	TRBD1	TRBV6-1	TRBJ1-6	CASMGQTNSPLHF	TGTGCCAGCATGGGACAGACTAATTCACCCCTCCACTTT
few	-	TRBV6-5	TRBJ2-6	CASSDNSGANVLTF	TGTGCCAGCAGTGACAACTCTGGGGCCAACGTCCTGACTTTC
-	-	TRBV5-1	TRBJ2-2	CASSFKGATGELFF	TGCGCCAGCAGCTTTAAAGGGGCCACCGGGGAGCTGTTTTTT
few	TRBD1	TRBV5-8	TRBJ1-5	CASSRGQVNQPQHF	TGTGCCAGCAGCCGCGGACAGGTTAATCAGCCCCAGCATTTT
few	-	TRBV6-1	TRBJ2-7	CASTGGGLYEQYF	TGTGCCAGCACCGGAGGGGGCCTCTACGAGCAGTACTTC
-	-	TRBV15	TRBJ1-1	CATLAGGASTEAFF	TGTGCCACCCTAGCGGGGGGAGCCAGCACTGAAGCTTTCTTT
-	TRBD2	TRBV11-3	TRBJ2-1	CASSPLREGGFNEQFF	TGTGCCAGCAGCCCCCTCCGGGAGGGCGGTTTCAATGAGCAGTTCTTC
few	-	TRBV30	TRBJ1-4	CAWSARNEKLFF	TGTGCCTGGAGTGCCAGAAATGAAAAACTGTTTTTT
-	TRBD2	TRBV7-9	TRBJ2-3	CASRPSGRGGTDTQYF	TGTGCCAGCAGACCAAGTGGGCGGGGGGGCACAGATACGCAGTATTTT
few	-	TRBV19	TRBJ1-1	CASGPGVTEAFF	TGTGCCAGCGGTCCAGGGGTTACTGAAGCTTTCTTT
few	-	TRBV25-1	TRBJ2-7	CASSSTGTYEQYF	TGTGCCAGCAGCTCGACAGGTACCTACGAGCAGTACTTC
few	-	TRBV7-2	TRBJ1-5	CASSPGAYYQPQHF	TGTGCCAGCAGCCCAGGCGCTTATTATCAGCCCCAGCATTTT
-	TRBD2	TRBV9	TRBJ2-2	CASSVKGVGAGGTELFF	TGTGCCAGCAGCGTAAAGGGGGTTGGGGCGGGAGGAACAGAGCTGTTTTTT
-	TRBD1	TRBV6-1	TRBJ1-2	CASSAQGAYYGYTF	TGTGCCAGCAGTGCACAGGGGGCTTACTATGGCTACACCTTC